This T cell receptor (beta chain) came from a study of glioma-infiltrating T cells after dendritic cell vaccination. The PCR used 60 V beta and 13 J beta primers. Produced via immunoSEQ multiplex PCR; TCRdb's table is partial and in-frame only. The sample has around 96,000 clones; roughly three quarters are singletons. V lost 2 bases, J lost 7 bases, and 11 bases stayed unmatched. This CDR3 contains 16 residues. Germline CDR1 is SGHDT and CDR2 is YYEEEE. Fresh-frozen tumor tissue and more than two years of survival data were available for all. Sequencing was performed on blood, taken before dendritic cell vaccination. This chain uses TRBV5-6 with TRBJ2-7; TRBD2 matches 11 bases. This clonotype originated in a human donor with glioblastoma. CDR3: CASSFTTSGSAGEQYF. The DNA of the CDR3 is TGTGCCAGCAGCTTCACAACTAGCGGGAGTGCAGGGGAGCAGTACTTC. Full variable domain (missing parts from reference TRBV5-6 and TRBJ2-7): DAGVTQSPTHLIKTRGQQVTLRCSPKSGHDTVSWYQQALGQGPQFIFQYYEEEERQRGNFPDRFSGHQFPNYSSELNVNALLLGDSALYLCASSFTTSGSAGEQYFGPGTRLTVT.